Shown below are 26 T cell receptor beta chains from a single sample sequenced in a study of blood T cell repertoires in COVID-19. Only in-frame clones appear in the TCRdb table, and some are missing; sequencing was by immunoSEQ multiplex PCR. Of some 300,000 clones listed, nearly 90% are singletons. The source material was PBMCs or T cells enriched from blood (not recorded which). The receptors stem from a woman between 25 and 40 years old who had recovered from COVID-19.

There are a few counts of this clone. In nucleotides, the CDR3 is TGTGCCAGCAGCTTTTCCTCAGGGTTTGAGCAGTTCTTC. It specifies CASSFSSGFEQFF. The chain couples TRBV7-9 to TRBJ2-1; weak D call: TRBD1 (5 bases). The CDR3 contains 13 residues. Germline-derived CDR1 and CDR2 are SEHNR and FQNEAQ (reference sequence). Trimming shortened V by 3 bases and J by 9 bases, and 12 bases separated the two germline ends. Drawing the rest from reference TRBV7-9 and TRBJ2-1, the complete variable domain is DTGVSQNPRHKITKRGQNVTFRCDPISEHNRLYWYRQTLGQGPEFLTYFQNEAQLEKSRLLSDRFSAERPKGSFSTLEIQRTEQGDSAMYLCASSFSSGFEQFFGPGTRLTVL.

The rearrangement links TRBV7-8 to TRBJ1-2; no definite D call. CDR1 and CDR2 (germline): SGHVS, FQNEAQ. V lost 5 bases and J lost 2, with 12 bases in between. The CDR3 is 14 amino acids. CDR3 region: CASSPLAVNYGYTF. CDR3 DNA sequence: TGTGCCAGCAGCCCGTTAGCGGTAAACTATGGCTACACCTTC.

This chain joins TRBV30 and TRBJ1-4; D is perhaps TRBD1 (6 bases). This CDR3 has 15 residues. Germline values: CDR1 GTSNPN, CDR2 SVGIG (reference sequence). V was pared by 0 bases and J by 8 bases, with 16 bases between. The CDR3 sequence is CAWSVQQGLMEKLFF. DNA of the CDR3: TGTGCCTGGAGTGTACAACAGGGTCTGATGGAAAAACTGTTTTTT.

The chain carries TRBV5-1 and TRBJ1-1, with D perhaps TRBD1 (5 bases). V dropped 2 bases and J dropped 7 bases, with 12 bases sitting between them. This CDR3 comprises 13 residues. Germline V gives CDR1 SGHRS, CDR2 YFSETQ. The DNA of the CDR3 is TGCGCCAGCAGCTTACAACAGGCCAGTGAAGCTTTCTTT. Protein: CASSLQQASEAFF.

The chain is built from TRBV7-2 and TRBJ1-1, with 7 bases fitting TRBD1. Germline CDR1 SGHTA, CDR2 FQGNSA. J was trimmed by 10 bases and V by 1 base; bases with no gene match: 9. This CDR3 is 14 amino acids long. The CDR3 loop is CASSLGSTGVRAFF. CDR3 coding DNA: TGTGCCAGCAGCTTAGGGTCAACAGGGGTTCGAGCTTTCTTT. Combining the CDR3 with reference TRBV7-2 and TRBJ1-1 gives the whole variable domain GAGVSQSPSNKVTEKGKDVELRCDPISGHTALYWYRQSLGQGLEFLIYFQGNSAPDKSGLPSDRFSAERTGGSVSTLTIQRTQQEDSAVYLCASSLGSTGVRAFFGQGTRLTVV.

In nucleotides, the CDR3 is TGTGCCAGCAGTTTCGGGGGACCTACTGAAGCTTTCTTT. Its translation is CASSFGGPTEAFF. The chain employs TRBV12-3 or TRBV12-4 and TRBJ1-1; D might be TRBD1 (5 bases). CDR3 length: 13 amino acids. V was shortened by 3 bases and J by 5 bases, with 10 bases between the two germline ends.

The V gene is TRBV19, the J gene TRBJ2-5; 7 bases are a match to TRBD2. This CDR3 has 13 amino acids. Germline V gene data show CDR1 as LNHDA and CDR2 as SQIVND (reference sequence). V dropped 8 bases and J dropped 2; count of bases not matched to a gene: 5. The CDR3 sequence: CASGEGRQETQYF. As DNA, the CDR3 is TGTGCCAGTGGGGAGGGCCGACAAGAGACCCAGTACTTC.

V and J are TRBV6-5 and TRBJ1-1, with D possibly matching TRBD1 (5 bases). The germline V and J ends were trimmed by 7 bases and 5 bases, with 14 bases remaining between them. The CDR3 has 13 amino acids. Per the germline V gene, CDR1 is MNHEY and CDR2 is SVGAGI. CDR3 sequence reads: CASTGISWTEAFF. The CDR3 coding sequence is TGTGCCAGCACAGGGATTTCATGGACTGAAGCTTTCTTT.

This clone was detected once. The chain recombines TRBV4-3 with TRBJ2-6; 7 bases are shared with TRBD2. Unmatched junction bases numbered 11, after V lost 2 bases and J lost 1 base. The CDR3 consists of 19 residues. The germline V gene has CDR1 LGHNA and CDR2 YSLEER. The DNA of the CDR3 is TGCGCCAGCAGCCAACAACCTGGGGGGGAGGAGTCTGGGGCCAACGTCCTGACTTTC. It is translated as CASSQQPGGEESGANVLTF.

The genes are TRBV7-8 and TRBJ1-2; TRBD1 is a possible D gene (6 bases). Trimming removed 3 bases from V and 2 bases from J, with 10 bases in between. Germline-derived CDR1 and CDR2 are SGHVS and FQNEAQ. CDR3 length: 14 amino acids. CDR3 amino acids: CASSLGHINYGYTF. In DNA, the CDR3 is TGTGCCAGCAGCTTGGGACACATAAACTATGGCTACACCTTC.

The chain couples TRBV5-3 to TRBJ2-7; TRBD1 aligns across 9 bases. TRBV5-3 is sorted into the ORF group, with uncertain function. The CDR3 totals 15 residues. With V trimmed by 4 bases and J by 3 bases, 8 bases remained unmatched. CDR3 loop: CARSIRGTGYYEQYF. In DNA form, the CDR3 reads TGTGCCAGAAGCATTCGGGGGACAGGGTACTACGAGCAGTACTTC.

This chain joins TRBV27 and TRBJ1-1; D is ambiguous. Per the germline V gene, CDR1 is MNHEY and CDR2 is SMNVEV (reference sequence). Trimming stripped 4 bases from V and 0 bases from J, with 9 bases between. This CDR3 contains 14 residues. In nucleotides, the CDR3 is TGTGCCAGCAGTTGGGCCAAGGTGAACACTGAAGCTTTCTTT. This encodes CASSWAKVNTEAFF.

This clone was detected once. The chain is built from TRBV3-1 (or the pseudogene TRBV3-2) and TRBJ2-3, with 8 bases aligning to TRBD2. Germline-derived CDR1 and CDR2 are LGHDT and YNNKEL (reference sequence). The CDR3 is 16 residues long. The trim removed 5 bases at V and 2 bases at J, leaving 9 bases unmatched. This CDR3 is CASSNILAGHTDTQYF. In DNA form, the CDR3 reads TGTGCCAGCAGCAATATTTTAGCGGGACACACAGATACGCAGTATTTT.

V usage is TRBV20-1 and J usage is TRBJ2-1, with 7 positions matching TRBD1. The CDR3 consists of 11 residues. The junction had 5 bases not matched to a gene; V was cut back by 5 bases and J by 10 bases. Germline lookup yields CDR1 DFQATT and CDR2 SNEGSKA (reference sequence). Here the CDR3 reads CSAVKTGEQFF. In DNA form, the CDR3 reads TGCAGTGCTGTCAAGACAGGGGAGCAGTTCTTC.

The gene calls are TRBV28 and TRBJ1-1, with a possible D match to TRBD1 (5 bases). This CDR3 is built from 13 residues. V was pared by 4 bases and J by 6 bases, with 12 bases between. Per germline, CDR1 MDHEN and CDR2 SYDVKM. Here the CDR3 reads CASSYKGQAEAFF. CDR3 bases: TGTGCCAGCAGTTATAAGGGGCAGGCTGAAGCTTTCTTT. Variable domain in full (rest from reference TRBV28 and TRBJ1-1): DVKVTQSSRYLVKRTGEKVFLECVQDMDHENMFWYRQDPGLGLRLIYFSYDVKMKEKGDIPEGYSVSREKKERFSLILESASTNQTSMYLCASSYKGQAEAFFGQGTRLTVV.

The CDR3 coding sequence is TGTGCCAGCTCAGACCTAGCGTCGAGCACAGATACGCAGTATTTT. This translates into CASSDLASSTDTQYF. This rearrangement joins TRBV18 to TRBJ2-3, with D possibly TRBD2 on 6 matching bases. V lost 5 bases to trimming and J lost 0 bases, with 12 bases between them. The CDR3 has 15 residues. Germline lookup yields CDR1 KGHSH and CDR2 LQKENI.

J is TRBJ1-1 and V is TRBV30, with 8 positions matching TRBD1. Trimming removed 7 bases from V and 10 bases from J; junction bases left unmatched: 5. The CDR3 runs 10 residues. Germline CDR1 reads GTSNPN; CDR2 reads SVGIG (reference sequence). CDR3 amino acids: CASQGAGAFF. CDR3 sequence (DNA): TGTGCCTCCCAGGGGGCAGGAGCTTTCTTT.

This clone was seen only once. CDR3 loop: CASSLSGHNTGELFF. CDR3 coding DNA: TGTGCCAGCAGTCTTAGCGGCCATAACACCGGGGAGCTGTTTTTT. V and J are TRBV28 and TRBJ2-2, with D perhaps matching TRBD2 (6 bases). The CDR3 covers 15 residues. CDR1 and CDR2 from the germline V gene are MDHEN and SYDVKM. Trimming removed 5 bases from V and 2 bases from J, with 12 bases in between. Variable domain in full (rest from reference TRBV28 and TRBJ2-2): DVKVTQSSRYLVKRTGEKVFLECVQDMDHENMFWYRQDPGLGLRLIYFSYDVKMKEKGDIPEGYSVSREKKERFSLILESASTNQTSMYLCASSLSGHNTGELFFGEGSRLTVL.

V usage is TRBV6-6 and J usage is TRBJ1-1; D uncertain. Germline CDR1 MNHNY, CDR2 SVGAGI (reference sequence). With 6 bases removed from V and 4 bases from J, the gap between germline ends came to 15 bases. The CDR3 length is 14 residues. This CDR3 reads CASSSLDVGTEAFF. For the CDR3, the DNA is TGTGCCAGCAGCTCTTTAGATGTTGGCACTGAAGCTTTCTTT.

The V gene is TRBV19, the J gene TRBJ1-5; weak D call: TRBD1 (6 bases). The CDR3 has 15 residues. Deletions cut 3 bases from V and 5 bases from J, with 14 bases between. Germline V gives CDR1 LNHDA, CDR2 SQIVND (reference sequence). The CDR3 protein is CASSISGTPDQPQHF. CDR3 nucleotides: TGTGCCAGTAGTATTTCGGGGACACCGGATCAGCCCCAGCATTTT. The variable domain in full, with the rest retrieved from reference TRBV19 and TRBJ1-5, is DGGITQSPKYLFRKEGQNVTLSCEQNLNHDAMYWYRQDPGQGLRLIYYSQIVNDFQKGDIAEGYSVSREKKESFPLTVTSAQKNPTAFYLCASSISGTPDQPQHFGDGTRLSIL.

The V call is TRBV30, the J call TRBJ2-1, with 13 nucleotides matching TRBD2. The CDR3 runs to 13 residues. Germline-derived CDR1 and CDR2 are GTSNPN and SVGIG (reference sequence). The V and J ends lost 5 bases and 11 bases, in that order; junction bases with no gene match: 6. The CDR3 DNA reads as TGTGCCTGGGATATCGGGACTAGCGGGAAGCAGTTCTTC. Its translation: CAWDIGTSGKQFF.

This chain uses TRBV7-3 with TRBJ2-3; tentatively, D is TRBD2 (6 bases). In germline, CDR1 is SGHTA, CDR2 FQGTGA. Deletions cut 4 bases from V and 1 base from J, with 15 bases between. The CDR3 loop spans 16 amino acids. Written as DNA, the CDR3 is TGTGCCAGCAGCTCGCAAGCGTCGGGAGGCACAGATACGCAGTATTTT. Residues: CASSSQASGGTDTQYF.

The genes are TRBV3-1 (or the pseudogene TRBV3-2) and TRBJ2-1; 8 positions agree with TRBD2. Germline assignment: CDR1 LGHDT and CDR2 YNNKEL (reference sequence). The CDR3 length is 15 residues. With 6 bases clipped from V and 0 bases from J, the junction kept 4 bases outside the gene matches. CDR3 in amino acids: CASSLAGHSYNEQFF. CDR3 DNA sequence: TGTGCCAGCAGTCTAGCGGGCCACTCCTACAATGAGCAGTTCTTC.

This rearrangement joins TRBV7-3 to TRBJ2-3, with 9 bases identical to TRBD1. After removal of 5 bases from V and 4 bases from J, the junction contained 7 bases not matched to a gene. Germline V gene data show CDR1 as SGHTA and CDR2 as FQGTGA. CDR3 length equals 15 residues. CDR3 in amino acids: CASSPGQGHADTQYF. The CDR3 DNA follows: TGTGCCAGCAGCCCGGGACAGGGCCACGCAGATACGCAGTATTTT.

CDR3 in DNA: TGTGCCAGCAGTTCCAGGTCAGCTAATGAAAAACTGTTTTTT. It translates to CASSSRSANEKLFF. The rearrangement joins TRBV27 to TRBJ1-4; D remains ambiguous. Trimming took 4 bases from V and 3 from J, leaving 9 bases between them. Germline V gene sequence: CDR1 MNHEY, CDR2 SMNVEV (reference sequence). The CDR3 is made up of 14 amino acids.

The chain is built from TRBV18 and TRBJ2-5; D might be TRBD2 (5 bases). Trimming cost V 1 base and J 2 bases, with 11 bases left between them. Per germline, CDR1 KGHSH and CDR2 LQKENI. The CDR3 has 15 residues. The DNA for the CDR3 is TGTGCCAGCTCACCACGGGCTAGCATGCAAGAGACCCAGTACTTC. Residues: CASSPRASMQETQYF.